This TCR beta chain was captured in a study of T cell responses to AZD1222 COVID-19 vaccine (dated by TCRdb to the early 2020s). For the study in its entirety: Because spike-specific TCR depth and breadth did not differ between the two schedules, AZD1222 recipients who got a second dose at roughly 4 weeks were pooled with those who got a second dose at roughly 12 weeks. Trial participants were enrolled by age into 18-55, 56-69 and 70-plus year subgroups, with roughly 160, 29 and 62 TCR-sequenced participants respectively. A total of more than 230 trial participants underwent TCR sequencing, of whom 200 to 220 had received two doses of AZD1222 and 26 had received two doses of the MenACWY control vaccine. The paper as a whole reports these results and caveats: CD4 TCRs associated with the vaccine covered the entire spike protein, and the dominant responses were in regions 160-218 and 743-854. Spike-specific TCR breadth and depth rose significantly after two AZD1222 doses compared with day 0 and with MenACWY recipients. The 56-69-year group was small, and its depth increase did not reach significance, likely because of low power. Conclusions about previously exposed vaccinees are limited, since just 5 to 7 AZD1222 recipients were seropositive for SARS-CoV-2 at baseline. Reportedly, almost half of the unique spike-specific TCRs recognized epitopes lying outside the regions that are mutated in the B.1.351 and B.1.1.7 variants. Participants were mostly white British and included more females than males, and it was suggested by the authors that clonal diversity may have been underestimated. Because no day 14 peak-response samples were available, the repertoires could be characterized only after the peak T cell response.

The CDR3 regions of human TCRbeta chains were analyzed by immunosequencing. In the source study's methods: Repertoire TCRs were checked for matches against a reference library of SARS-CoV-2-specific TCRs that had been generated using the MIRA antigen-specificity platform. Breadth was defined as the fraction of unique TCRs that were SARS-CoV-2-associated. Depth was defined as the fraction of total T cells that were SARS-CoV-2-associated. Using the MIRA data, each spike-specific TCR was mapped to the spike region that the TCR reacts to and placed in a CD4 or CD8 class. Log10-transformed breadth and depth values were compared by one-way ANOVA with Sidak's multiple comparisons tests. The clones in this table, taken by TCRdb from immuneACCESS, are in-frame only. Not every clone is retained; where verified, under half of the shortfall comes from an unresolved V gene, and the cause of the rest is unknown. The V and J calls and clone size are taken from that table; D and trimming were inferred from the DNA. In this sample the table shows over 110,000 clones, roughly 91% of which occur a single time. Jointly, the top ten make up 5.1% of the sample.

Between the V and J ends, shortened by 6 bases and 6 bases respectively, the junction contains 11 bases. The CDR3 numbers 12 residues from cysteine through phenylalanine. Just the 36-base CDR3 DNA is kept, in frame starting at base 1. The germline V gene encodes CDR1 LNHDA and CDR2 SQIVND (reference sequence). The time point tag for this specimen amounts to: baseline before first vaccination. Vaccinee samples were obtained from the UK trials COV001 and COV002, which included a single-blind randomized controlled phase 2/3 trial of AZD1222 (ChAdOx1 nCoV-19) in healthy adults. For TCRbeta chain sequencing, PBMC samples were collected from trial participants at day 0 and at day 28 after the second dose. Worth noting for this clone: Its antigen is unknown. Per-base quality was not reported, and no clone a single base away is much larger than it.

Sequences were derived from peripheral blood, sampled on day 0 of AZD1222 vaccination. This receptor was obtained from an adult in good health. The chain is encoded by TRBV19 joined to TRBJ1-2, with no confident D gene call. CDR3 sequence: CASRTLVNGYTF. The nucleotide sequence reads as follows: TGTGCCAGTAGGACCCTAGTAAATGGCTACACCTTC. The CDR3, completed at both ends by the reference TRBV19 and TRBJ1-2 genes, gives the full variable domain DGGITQSPKYLFRKEGQNVTLSCEQNLNHDAMYWYRQDPGQGLRLIYYSQIVNDFQKGDIAEGYSVSREKKESFPLTVTSAQKNPTAFYLCASRTLVNGYTFGSGTRLTVV.